This T cell receptor beta chain emerged from a study of PD-L1 blockade in urothelial cancer. Study details: Blood underwent analysis 3 weeks (second dose) and 6 weeks after treatment began.

Germline V gene data show CDR1 as SNHLY and CDR2 as FYNNEI. This CDR3 contains 14 residues. V lost 6 bases to trimming and J lost 2 bases, with 12 bases between them. The time point was: pretreatment peripheral blood. Pretreatment and on-treatment samples were taken, numbering 1 to 8 per patient. Sequenced by immunoSEQ multiplex PCR; TCRdb stores in-frame clones only, minus some. The repertoire has around 57,000 clones, 75% to 90% of them found once; the top ten carry around 1.5%. The gene calls are TRBV2 and TRBJ2-3, with D maybe TRBD2 (6 bases). The sequence came from a man between 65 and 85 years old with urothelial cancer. Source: PBMCs, taken around atezolizumab (anti-PD-L1) treatment. CDR3 loop: CASSWDSYTDTQYF. As DNA, the CDR3 is TGTGCCAGCAGCTGGGACTCTTACACAGATACGCAGTATTTT. Drawing the rest from reference TRBV2 and TRBJ2-3, the complete variable domain is EPEVTQTPSHQVTQMGQEVILRCVPISNHLYFYWYRQILGQKVEFLVSFYNNEISEKSEIFDDQFSVERPDGSNFTLKIRSTKLEDSAMYFCASSWDSYTDTQYFGPGTRLTVL.